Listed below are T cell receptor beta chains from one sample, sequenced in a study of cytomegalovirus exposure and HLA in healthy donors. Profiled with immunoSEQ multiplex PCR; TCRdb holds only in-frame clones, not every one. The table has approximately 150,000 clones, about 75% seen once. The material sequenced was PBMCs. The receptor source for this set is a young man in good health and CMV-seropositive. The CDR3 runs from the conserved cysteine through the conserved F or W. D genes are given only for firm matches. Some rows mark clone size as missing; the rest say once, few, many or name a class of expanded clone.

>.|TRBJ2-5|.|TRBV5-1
TGCGCCAGCAGCTTTGGTCAGGTCGGCGGGAACCAAGAGACCCAGTACTTC
CASSFGQVGGNQETQYF
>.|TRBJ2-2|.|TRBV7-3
TGTGCCAGCAGCCCCCCCGGTGGGGAGCTGTTTTTT
CASSPPGGELFF
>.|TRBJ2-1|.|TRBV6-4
TGTGCCACCCGAGACCCGGGGGCGGGAGAGAGTAATGAGCAGTTCTTC
CATRDPGAGESNEQFF
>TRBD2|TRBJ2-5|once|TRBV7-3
TGTGCCAGCAGCCCAAACGGGGGGGCCAGGGCCCAGTACTTC
CASSPNGGARAQYF
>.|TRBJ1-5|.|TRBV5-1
TGCGCCAGCAGCTTAGAGGGTAGCAATCAGCCCCAGCATTTT
CASSLEGSNQPQHF
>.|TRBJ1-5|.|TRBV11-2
TGTGCCAGCAGCTATCGAGGCAATCAGCCCCAGCATTTT
CASSYRGNQPQHF
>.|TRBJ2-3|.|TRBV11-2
TGTGCCAGCAGCTCCCCAATAACTAGCAGAGATAGCACAGATACGCAGTATTTT
CASSSPITSRDSTDTQYF
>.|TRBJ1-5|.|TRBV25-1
TGTGCCAGCAGTAGTGGGGCGGGGGGAAATCAGCCCCAGCATTTT
CASSSGAGGNQPQHF
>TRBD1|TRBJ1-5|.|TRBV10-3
TGTGCCATCAGTGGGGACAGCAATAGCGATCAGCCCCAGCATTTT
CAISGDSNSDQPQHF
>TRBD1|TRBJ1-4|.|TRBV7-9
TGTGCCAGCAGCCCTGGGACAGGTCTTAATGAAAAACTGTTTTTT
CASSPGTGLNEKLFF
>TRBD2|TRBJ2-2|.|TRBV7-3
TGTGCCAGCAGCCCTATTAGGTTAGCGGGGGACCGCACCGGGGAGCTGTTTTTT
CASSPIRLAGDRTGELFF
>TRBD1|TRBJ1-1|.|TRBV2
TGTGCCAGCAGGAGGGGGACAGGGGGAGCTGAAGCTTTCTTT
CASRRGTGGAEAFF
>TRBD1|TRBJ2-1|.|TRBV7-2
TGTGCCAGCAGCGCGGACAGGGCGGGGTACAATGAGCAGTTCTTC
CASSADRAGYNEQFF
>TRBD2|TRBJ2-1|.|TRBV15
TGTGCCACCAGCAGTCTAGCGGGCGATTTTAATGAGCAGTTCTTC
CATSSLAGDFNEQFF
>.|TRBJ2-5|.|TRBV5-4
TGTGCCAGCAGCACTAGGGGAGGAGAGACCCAGTACTTC
CASSTRGGETQYF
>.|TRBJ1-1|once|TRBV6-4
TGTGCCAGCAGTGACTCCGGGGGGAGCACTGAAGCTTTCTTT
CASSDSGGSTEAFF
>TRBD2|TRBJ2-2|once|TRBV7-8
TGTGCCAGCAGCCCTACCGGGACTAGCGGGGCGAACACCGGGGAGCTGTTTTTT
CASSPTGTSGANTGELFF
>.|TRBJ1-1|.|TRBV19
TGTGCCAGTAATGAGGCGGGGCGCAACACTGAAGCTTTCTTT
CASNEAGRNTEAFF
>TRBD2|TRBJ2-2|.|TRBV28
TGTGCCAGCAGTTCCCCCTGGCGGGGGGGATTCACCGGGGAGCTGTTTTTT
CASSSPWRGGFTGELFF
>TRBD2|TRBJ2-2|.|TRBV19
TGTGCCAGTAGTATAATGGCCAGCGGGGGGGGTCGGGAGCTGTTTTTT
CASSIMASGGGRELFF
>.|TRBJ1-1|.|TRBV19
TGTGCCAGTAGTATAAATGAGTACGGGAAGAGAGCTGAAGCTTTCTTT
CASSINEYGKRAEAFF
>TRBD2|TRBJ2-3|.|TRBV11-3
TGTGCCAGCAGCTTAGGGCCGCCGACTAGCGGGAGCGCAGATACGCAGTATTTT
CASSLGPPTSGSADTQYF
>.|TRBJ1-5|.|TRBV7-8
TGTGCCAGCAGCCGTAACAATCAGCCCCAGCATTTT
CASSRNNQPQHF
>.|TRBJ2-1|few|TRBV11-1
TGTGCCAGCCGTCCTCTCCAGATCAATGAGCAGTTCTTC
CASRPLQINEQFF
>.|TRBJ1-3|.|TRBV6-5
TGTGCCAGCAGTCGAACTTCTGGAAACACCATATATTTT
CASSRTSGNTIYF
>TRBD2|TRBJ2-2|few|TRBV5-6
TGTGCCAGCAGCTATGGACTAGCGGGGGGTACGAACACCGGGGAGCTGTTTTTT
CASSYGLAGGTNTGELFF
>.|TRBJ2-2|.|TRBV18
TGTGCCAGCTCACCGATTAGCGGGAACACCGGGGAGCTGTTTTTT
CASSPISGNTGELFF
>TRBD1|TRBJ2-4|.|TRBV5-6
TGTGCCAGCAGCTCCCCTCCGTCGGACAGGCAGTACTTC
CASSSPPSDRQYF
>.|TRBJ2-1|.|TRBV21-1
TGTGCCAGCACCGGCTTCACGGGACAGGGAGTAGTGAATGAGCAGTTCTTC
CASTGFTGQGVVNEQFF